This is a list of T cell receptor beta chains from one sample in a study of blood T cell repertoires in COVID-19. TCRdb's copy holds only in-frame clones and misses some; the assay was immunoSEQ multiplex PCR. The profile shows 180,000 or so clones, around nine tenths of them singletons. Sequencing used peripheral blood. The receptors stem from a man between 18 and 29 years old with active or convalescent COVID-19. CDR3s include the opening cysteine and the closing phenylalanine or tryptophan. A D gene is named only where the DNA matches it firmly. A clone size is listed for some rows: how often the clone was seen (once, few, many), or a class if it is expanded.

CDR3 protein: CASSFRNPALTRYTDTQYF; CDR3 DNA: TGCGCCAGCAGCTTCCGAAACCCCGCTCTAACGAGATACACAGATACGCAGTATTTT; CDR3 length: 19; D gene: -; V gene: TRBV4-3; clone size: -; J gene: TRBJ2-3
CDR3 protein: CASSPPRQGLLSGANVLTF; CDR3 DNA: TGTGCCAGTAGTCCTCCCCGACAGGGACTCCTCTCTGGGGCCAACGTCCTGACTTTC; CDR3 length: 19; D gene: -; V gene: TRBV19; clone size: -; J gene: TRBJ2-6
CDR3 protein: CASSQGLQVGYGYTF; CDR3 DNA: TGTGCCAGCAGCCAGGGACTCCAGGTTGGCTATGGCTACACCTTC; CDR3 length: 15; D gene: -; V gene: TRBV6-2/TRBV6-3; clone size: -; J gene: TRBJ1-2
CDR3 protein: CASSPPGQGYNEQFF; CDR3 DNA: TGTGCCAGCAGCCCTCCGGGACAGGGCTACAATGAGCAGTTCTTC; CDR3 length: 15; D gene: TRBD1; V gene: TRBV5-6; clone size: -; J gene: TRBJ2-1
CDR3 protein: CAWSLRMGTGFGETQYF; CDR3 DNA: TGTGCCTGGAGTCTCCGTATGGGGACAGGGTTTGGAGAGACCCAGTACTTC; CDR3 length: 17; D gene: TRBD1; V gene: TRBV30; clone size: -; J gene: TRBJ2-5
CDR3 protein: CASSLAGQGLGNTIYF; CDR3 DNA: TGCGCCAGCAGCTTGGCCGGACAGGGACTTGGAAACACCATATATTTT; CDR3 length: 16; D gene: TRBD1; V gene: TRBV5-1; clone size: -; J gene: TRBJ1-3
CDR3 protein: CASSVRTGKRYEQYF; CDR3 DNA: TGTGCCAGCTCCGTTAGGACGGGAAAACGCTACGAGCAGTACTTC; CDR3 length: 15; D gene: -; V gene: TRBV18; clone size: -; J gene: TRBJ2-7
CDR3 protein: CASSLAGSGGVEETQYF; CDR3 DNA: TGTGCCAGCAGCTTAGCGGGGAGCGGGGGGGTTGAAGAGACCCAGTACTTC; CDR3 length: 17; D gene: TRBD2; V gene: TRBV7-6; clone size: -; J gene: TRBJ2-5
CDR3 protein: CASSESEGADTQYF; CDR3 DNA: TGCGCCAGCAGTGAGTCCGAGGGGGCAGATACGCAGTATTTT; CDR3 length: 14; D gene: -; V gene: TRBV10-1; clone size: -; J gene: TRBJ2-3
CDR3 protein: CASSDGQGADTQYF; CDR3 DNA: TGTGCCAGCAGTGACGGACAGGGGGCAGATACGCAGTATTTT; CDR3 length: 14; D gene: TRBD1; V gene: TRBV6-4; clone size: few; J gene: TRBJ2-3
CDR3 protein: CASSILREGAETQYF; CDR3 DNA: TGTGCCAGTAGTATACTCCGGGAAGGAGCTGAGACCCAGTACTTC; CDR3 length: 15; D gene: -; V gene: TRBV19; clone size: once; J gene: TRBJ2-5
CDR3 protein: CASSSGQGGGRTEAFF; CDR3 DNA: TGTGCCAGCAGCTCGGGACAGGGTGGGGGGAGGACTGAAGCTTTCTTT; CDR3 length: 16; D gene: TRBD1; V gene: TRBV7-9; clone size: -; J gene: TRBJ1-1
CDR3 protein: CASSRAGVQETQYF; CDR3 DNA: TGTGCCAGCAGCCGAGCCGGGGTTCAAGAGACCCAGTACTTC; CDR3 length: 14; D gene: -; V gene: TRBV7-8; clone size: -; J gene: TRBJ2-5
CDR3 protein: CASSYRTPWTGELFF; CDR3 DNA: TGTGCCAGCAGCTACAGGACCCCGTGGACCGGGGAGCTGTTTTTT; CDR3 length: 15; D gene: -; V gene: TRBV7-6; clone size: -; J gene: TRBJ2-2
CDR3 protein: CASSRQGWEETQYF; CDR3 DNA: TGTGCCAGCAGTCGACAGGGGTGGGAAGAGACCCAGTACTTC; CDR3 length: 14; D gene: TRBD1; V gene: TRBV28; clone size: few; J gene: TRBJ2-5
CDR3 protein: CASSDSGGIAFF; CDR3 DNA: TGTGCCAGCAGTGACTCGGGAGGGATCGCTTTCTTT; CDR3 length: 12; D gene: -; V gene: TRBV25-1; clone size: once; J gene: TRBJ1-1
CDR3 protein: CASQSLFLGQFYEQYF; CDR3 DNA: TGTGCCAGTCAATCCCTCTTTCTGGGACAGTTCTACGAGCAGTACTTC; CDR3 length: 16; D gene: TRBD1; V gene: TRBV19; clone size: -; J gene: TRBJ2-7
CDR3 protein: CSVERGSYGYTF; CDR3 DNA: TGCAGCGTTGAAAGGGGCAGCTATGGCTACACCTTC; CDR3 length: 12; D gene: -; V gene: TRBV29-1; clone size: -; J gene: TRBJ1-2
CDR3 protein: CASSPASGRSTDTQYF; CDR3 DNA: TGTGCCAGCTCACCAGCAAGCGGCCGCAGCACAGATACGCAGTATTTT; CDR3 length: 16; D gene: -; V gene: TRBV18; clone size: -; J gene: TRBJ2-3
CDR3 protein: CASRARVNTEAFF; CDR3 DNA: TGTGCCAGCAGGGCCCGGGTGAACACTGAAGCTTTCTTT; CDR3 length: 13; D gene: -; V gene: TRBV7-9; clone size: -; J gene: TRBJ1-1
CDR3 protein: CASSQGTDRPNTEAFF; CDR3 DNA: TGCGCCAGCAGCCAGGGGACTGACAGACCAAACACTGAAGCTTTCTTT; CDR3 length: 16; D gene: -; V gene: TRBV4-1; clone size: few; J gene: TRBJ1-1
CDR3 protein: CASSLGGRGLNEQFF; CDR3 DNA: TGTGCCAGCAGCTTAGGTGGGAGAGGTTTGAATGAGCAGTTCTTC; CDR3 length: 15; D gene: -; V gene: TRBV7-6; clone size: -; J gene: TRBJ2-1
CDR3 protein: CASSPLGGYQPQHF; CDR3 DNA: TGTGCCAGCTCACCGCTGGGAGGCTATCAGCCCCAGCATTTT; CDR3 length: 14; D gene: -; V gene: TRBV18; clone size: -; J gene: TRBJ1-5
CDR3 protein: CASSYYGGGGSAGTEAFF; CDR3 DNA: TGTGCCAGCAGTTACTACGGCGGCGGGGGCTCGGCGGGCACTGAAGCTTTCTTT; CDR3 length: 18; D gene: -; V gene: TRBV6-2/TRBV6-3; clone size: -; J gene: TRBJ1-1
CDR3 protein: CASSLGGGGYLTPYEQYF; CDR3 DNA: TGTGCCAGCAGCTTAGGGGGCGGGGGATACCTTACTCCCTACGAGCAGTACTTC; CDR3 length: 18; D gene: TRBD2; V gene: TRBV7-9; clone size: -; J gene: TRBJ2-7
CDR3 protein: CASSVRDRDSGANVLTF; CDR3 DNA: TGTGCCAGCAGTGTCCGGGACAGGGACTCTGGGGCCAACGTCCTGACTTTC; CDR3 length: 17; D gene: TRBD1; V gene: TRBV6-2/TRBV6-3; clone size: -; J gene: TRBJ2-6
CDR3 protein: CASSPQQGTNEKLFF; CDR3 DNA: TGTGCCAGCTCACCTCAACAGGGCACTAATGAAAAACTGTTTTTT; CDR3 length: 15; D gene: -; V gene: TRBV18; clone size: -; J gene: TRBJ1-4
CDR3 protein: CASSLYTGELFF; CDR3 DNA: TGTGCCAGCTCACTCTACACCGGGGAGCTGTTTTTT; CDR3 length: 12; D gene: -; V gene: TRBV18; clone size: -; J gene: TRBJ2-2
CDR3 protein: CASSLDLGEGGREQFF; CDR3 DNA: TGTGCCAGCAGCCTAGATCTTGGAGAGGGCGGGAGGGAGCAGTTCTTC; CDR3 length: 16; D gene: TRBD2; V gene: TRBV7-2; clone size: -; J gene: TRBJ2-1
CDR3 protein: CASSIGGPGNTIYF; CDR3 DNA: TGTGCCAGTAGTATCGGGGGGCCGGGAAACACCATATATTTT; CDR3 length: 14; D gene: -; V gene: TRBV19; clone size: -; J gene: TRBJ1-3
CDR3 protein: CAWSLRWQGGLRGYTF; CDR3 DNA: TGTGCCTGGAGCCTACGTTGGCAGGGAGGATTACGTGGCTACACCTTC; CDR3 length: 16; D gene: -; V gene: TRBV30; clone size: -; J gene: TRBJ1-2
CDR3 protein: CASNTGATYGYTF; CDR3 DNA: TGTGCCTCAAATACGGGAGCGACCTATGGCTACACCTTC; CDR3 length: 13; D gene: -; V gene: TRBV30; clone size: -; J gene: TRBJ1-2
CDR3 protein: CASSLDGTSSGNTIYF; CDR3 DNA: TGTGCCAGCAGCTTGGACGGTACGTCATCTGGAAACACCATATATTTT; CDR3 length: 16; D gene: -; V gene: TRBV5-5; clone size: -; J gene: TRBJ1-3
CDR3 protein: CASSFDRGSYNEQFF; CDR3 DNA: TGTGCCAGCAGCTTTGATCGGGGGTCCTACAATGAGCAGTTCTTC; CDR3 length: 15; D gene: -; V gene: TRBV7-2; clone size: -; J gene: TRBJ2-1
CDR3 protein: CASSLSQLAGAVMGEQFF; CDR3 DNA: TGTGCCAGCAGTTTATCGCAACTAGCGGGAGCGGTTATGGGTGAGCAGTTCTTC; CDR3 length: 18; D gene: TRBD2; V gene: TRBV27; clone size: -; J gene: TRBJ2-1
CDR3 protein: CASRSDGYGYTF; CDR3 DNA: TGTGCCAGCAGGTCTGACGGGTATGGCTACACCTTC; CDR3 length: 12; D gene: -; V gene: TRBV2; clone size: -; J gene: TRBJ1-2
CDR3 protein: CASSDYTGTGELFF; CDR3 DNA: TGTGCCAGCAGTGATTACACGGGCACCGGGGAGCTGTTTTTT; CDR3 length: 14; D gene: -; V gene: TRBV2; clone size: -; J gene: TRBJ2-2
CDR3 protein: CASGLAVPTDTQYF; CDR3 DNA: TGTGCTAGTGGTTTGGCAGTACCCACAGATACGCAGTATTTT; CDR3 length: 14; D gene: -; V gene: TRBV12-5; clone size: -; J gene: TRBJ2-3
CDR3 protein: CASSIGPGLQVYEQYF; CDR3 DNA: TGTGCCAGTAGTATAGGTCCGGGACTGCAAGTCTACGAGCAGTACTTC; CDR3 length: 16; D gene: -; V gene: TRBV19; clone size: -; J gene: TRBJ2-7
CDR3 protein: CASYGGTGFHGYTF; CDR3 DNA: TGTGCCAGCTATGGCGGGACAGGGTTTCATGGCTACACCTTC; CDR3 length: 14; D gene: TRBD1; V gene: TRBV19; clone size: -; J gene: TRBJ1-2
CDR3 protein: CASSAFGTGGSTTEAFF; CDR3 DNA: TGTGCCAGCAGCGCCTTCGGGACAGGGGGTTCTACGACTGAAGCTTTCTTT; CDR3 length: 17; D gene: TRBD1; V gene: TRBV2; clone size: -; J gene: TRBJ1-1
CDR3 protein: CASSPQYGRRYGGSARETQYF; CDR3 DNA: TGCGCCAGCAGCCCACAGTATGGTAGGCGTTATGGCGGGAGTGCGAGGGAGACCCAGTACTTC; CDR3 length: 21; D gene: TRBD2; V gene: TRBV5-1; clone size: -; J gene: TRBJ2-5
CDR3 protein: CASGLLTGQYNEKLFF; CDR3 DNA: TGTGCTAGTGGTTTGCTAACGGGACAGTATAATGAAAAACTGTTTTTT; CDR3 length: 16; D gene: TRBD1; V gene: TRBV12-5; clone size: -; J gene: TRBJ1-4
CDR3 protein: CSVGVNTGGTSDTQYF; CDR3 DNA: TGCAGCGTGGGAGTCAATACGGGAGGGACGTCAGATACGCAGTATTTT; CDR3 length: 16; D gene: TRBD2; V gene: TRBV29-1; clone size: -; J gene: TRBJ2-3
CDR3 protein: CASSYSSEVYGYTF; CDR3 DNA: TGTGCCAGCAGTTACTCTTCGGAGGTCTATGGCTACACCTTC; CDR3 length: 14; D gene: -; V gene: TRBV6-5; clone size: once; J gene: TRBJ1-2
CDR3 protein: CASSQDLAGDTNEQFF; CDR3 DNA: TGTGCCAGCAGCCAAGACCTAGCGGGAGATACGAATGAGCAGTTCTTC; CDR3 length: 16; D gene: TRBD2; V gene: TRBV4-2; clone size: -; J gene: TRBJ2-1
CDR3 protein: CASSYGFAGEGYEQYF; CDR3 DNA: TGTGCCAGCAGTTACGGGTTCGCGGGAGAGGGCTACGAGCAGTACTTC; CDR3 length: 16; D gene: TRBD2; V gene: TRBV6-5; clone size: -; J gene: TRBJ2-7
CDR3 protein: CASSPASRGEAFF; CDR3 DNA: TGTGCCAGCTCACCCGCCAGCCGGGGGGAAGCTTTCTTT; CDR3 length: 13; D gene: -; V gene: TRBV18; clone size: once; J gene: TRBJ1-1
CDR3 protein: CASSPGTSGGTGGTGELFF; CDR3 DNA: TGTGCCAGCAGCCCCGGGACTAGCGGGGGGACTGGGGGCACCGGGGAGCTGTTTTTT; CDR3 length: 19; D gene: TRBD2; V gene: TRBV5-4; clone size: -; J gene: TRBJ2-2
CDR3 protein: CASQDRRNMNTEAFF; CDR3 DNA: TGTGCCAGCCAAGACAGGCGGAACATGAACACTGAAGCTTTCTTT; CDR3 length: 15; D gene: -; V gene: TRBV2; clone size: -; J gene: TRBJ1-1
CDR3 protein: CASSQEQTVNYGYTF; CDR3 DNA: TGTGCCAGCAGCCAAGAACAGACAGTTAACTATGGCTACACCTTC; CDR3 length: 15; D gene: -; V gene: TRBV3-1/TRBV3-2; clone size: -; J gene: TRBJ1-2
CDR3 protein: CASSTGTSGDRDTQYF; CDR3 DNA: TGTGCCAGCAGCACCGGGACTAGCGGGGACCGGGATACGCAGTATTTT; CDR3 length: 16; D gene: TRBD2; V gene: TRBV7-3; clone size: -; J gene: TRBJ2-3
CDR3 protein: CASKVARTANYGYTF; CDR3 DNA: TGTGCCAGCAAGGTGGCCCGGACAGCTAACTATGGCTACACCTTC; CDR3 length: 15; D gene: -; V gene: TRBV6-5; clone size: few; J gene: TRBJ1-2
CDR3 protein: CASSLGTGTVVSPLHF; CDR3 DNA: TGTGCCAGCAGCTTGGGAACCGGGACAGTGGTATCACCCCTCCACTTT; CDR3 length: 16; D gene: TRBD1; V gene: TRBV5-6; clone size: -; J gene: TRBJ1-6
CDR3 protein: CASSPGTTGRGAFF; CDR3 DNA: TGTGCCAGCAGCCCCGGGACCACAGGGCGGGGGGCTTTCTTT; CDR3 length: 14; D gene: -; V gene: TRBV7-2; clone size: -; J gene: TRBJ1-1
CDR3 protein: CASSETGRVPNYGYTF; CDR3 DNA: TGTGCCAGCAGTGAAACAGGGAGGGTTCCTAACTATGGCTACACCTTC; CDR3 length: 16; D gene: -; V gene: TRBV6-1; clone size: -; J gene: TRBJ1-2
CDR3 protein: CASSPGDSFYGYTF; CDR3 DNA: TGTGCCAGCAGCCCAGGCGACAGTTTCTATGGCTACACCTTC; CDR3 length: 14; D gene: -; V gene: TRBV7-8; clone size: -; J gene: TRBJ1-2
CDR3 protein: CASSPFFGYTF; CDR3 DNA: TGTGCCAGCAGCCCGTTTTTTGGCTACACCTTC; CDR3 length: 11; D gene: -; V gene: TRBV6-6; clone size: -; J gene: TRBJ1-2
CDR3 protein: CSVGTSGIWGEQYF; CDR3 DNA: TGCAGCGTTGGGACTAGCGGGATCTGGGGCGAGCAGTACTTC; CDR3 length: 14; D gene: TRBD2; V gene: TRBV29-1; clone size: -; J gene: TRBJ2-7
CDR3 protein: CASKEGLFGTEAFF; CDR3 DNA: TGTGCCAGCAAGGAGGGGTTGTTCGGCACTGAAGCTTTCTTT; CDR3 length: 14; D gene: -; V gene: TRBV3-1/TRBV3-2; clone size: few; J gene: TRBJ1-1